These 6 T cell receptor beta chains were all obtained from the same sample, sequenced in a study of CD4 T cells in relation to SARS-CoV-2 and coronaviruses. Their antigens are not known. The unexposed donors gave CD4+ T cells in 2011-2018, prior to COVID-19. After about ten days of culture, CD4+ T cells were isolated. Libraries were prepared by immunoSEQ multiplex PCR; TCRdb keeps only in-frame clonotypes and omits some of them. This sample has about 29,000 clones, with around 72% found just once. The material sequenced was CD4+ T cells from PBMCs, cultured in vitro. Receptor source: a human donor in good health.

Of note for this clone: One end of the junction fails to match germline, which may point to a read error. The chain carries TRBV7-7 and TRBJ2-2, with 7 nucleotides matching TRBD1. The CDR3 extends over 16 amino acids. The V gene's germline CDR1 is SSHAT and CDR2 FNYEAQ (reference sequence). The CDR3 spells CASSLAQGVGTGELFF. CDR3 bases: TGTGCTAGCAGCTTAGCCCAGGGGGTAGGCACCGGGGAGCTGTTTTTT.

J is TRBJ2-5 and V is TRBV6-2 or TRBV6-3; no definite D call. Trimming shortened V by 2 bases and J by 4 bases, and 2 bases separated the two germline ends. The length of the CDR3 is 11 residues. Germline CDR1 is MNHEY and CDR2 is SVGEGT. This CDR3 reads CASSYTETQYF. As DNA, the CDR3 is TGTGCCAGCAGTTACACAGAGACCCAGTACTTC.

This chain links TRBV5-5 with TRBJ1-1, with TRBD1 identical over 10 bases. The CDR3 runs 16 residues. In germline, CDR1 is SGHKS, CDR2 YYEKEE (reference sequence). V dropped 4 bases and J dropped 0; count of bases not matched to a gene: 6. CDR3 sequence reads: CASSLTGTGVNTEAFF. In nucleotides, the CDR3 is TGTGCCAGCAGCCTTACCGGGACAGGGGTGAACACTGAAGCTTTCTTT.

The J gene is TRBJ1-1, the V gene TRBV11-1; 8 bases are shared with TRBD1. J was trimmed by 10 bases and V by 5 bases; bases with no gene match: 9. Per germline, CDR1 SGHAT and CDR2 FQDESV (reference sequence). The CDR3 runs to 13 residues. CDR3: CASSQGRGTGAFF. The CDR3 DNA sequence: TGTGCCAGCAGCCAAGGCAGGGGGACAGGAGCTTTCTTT.

This clone was observed a handful of times. The rearrangement links TRBV19 to TRBJ1-1, with D unresolved. V lost 4 bases and J 3 bases, leaving 9 bases between the germline ends. This CDR3 spans 13 amino acids. Germline V lookup: CDR1 LNHDA, CDR2 SQIVND (reference sequence). CDR3 sequence (DNA): TGTGCCAGTAGTAGGCCCCCCTACACTGAAGCTTTCTTT. This encodes CASSRPPYTEAFF.

The CDR3 coding sequence is TGCGCCAGCAGCCGCACGGTGAGCGCTGGGGGCTACAATGAGCAGTTCTTC. Its protein product is CASSRTVSAGGYNEQFF. The genes are TRBV5-1 and TRBJ2-1; either TRBD1 or TRBD2 may supply D (5 bases each). CDR3 length equals 17 residues. Germline lookup yields CDR1 SGHRS and CDR2 YFSETQ. V gave up 4 bases and J gave up 3 bases, with 20 bases separating them.